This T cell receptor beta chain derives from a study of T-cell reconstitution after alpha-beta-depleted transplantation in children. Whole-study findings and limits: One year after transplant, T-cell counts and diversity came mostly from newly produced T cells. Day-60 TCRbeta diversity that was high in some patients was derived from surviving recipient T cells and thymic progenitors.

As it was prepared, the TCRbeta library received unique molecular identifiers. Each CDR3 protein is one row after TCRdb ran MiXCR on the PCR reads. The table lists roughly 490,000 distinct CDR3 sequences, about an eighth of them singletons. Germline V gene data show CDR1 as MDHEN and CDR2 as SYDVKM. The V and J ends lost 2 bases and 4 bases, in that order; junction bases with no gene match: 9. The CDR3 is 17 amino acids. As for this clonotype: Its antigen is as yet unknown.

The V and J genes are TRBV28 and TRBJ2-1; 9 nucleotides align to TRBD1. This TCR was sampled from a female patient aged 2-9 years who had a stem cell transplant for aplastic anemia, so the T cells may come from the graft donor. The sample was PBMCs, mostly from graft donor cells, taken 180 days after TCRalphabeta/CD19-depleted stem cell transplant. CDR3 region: CASSLHTPGQGYNEQFF. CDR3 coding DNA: TGTGCCAGCAGTTTACACACTCCGGGACAGGGATACAATGAGCAGTTCTTC.